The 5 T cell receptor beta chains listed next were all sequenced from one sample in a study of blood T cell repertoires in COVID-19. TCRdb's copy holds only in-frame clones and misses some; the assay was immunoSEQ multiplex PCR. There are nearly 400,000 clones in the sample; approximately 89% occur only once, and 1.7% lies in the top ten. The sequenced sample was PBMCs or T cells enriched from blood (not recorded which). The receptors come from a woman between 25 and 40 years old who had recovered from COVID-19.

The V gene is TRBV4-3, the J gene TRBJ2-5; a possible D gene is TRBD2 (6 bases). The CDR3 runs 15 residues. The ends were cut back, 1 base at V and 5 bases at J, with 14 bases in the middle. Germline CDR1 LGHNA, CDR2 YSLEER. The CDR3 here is CASSQGTGVGETQYF. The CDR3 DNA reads TGCGCCAGCAGCCAAGGGACGGGAGTCGGGGAGACCCAGTACTTC.

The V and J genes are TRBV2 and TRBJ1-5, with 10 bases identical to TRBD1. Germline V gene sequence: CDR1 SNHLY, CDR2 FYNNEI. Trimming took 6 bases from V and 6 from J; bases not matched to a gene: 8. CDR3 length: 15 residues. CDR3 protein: CASRETGQGSQPQHF. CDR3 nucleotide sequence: TGTGCCAGCAGGGAAACGGGACAGGGGAGTCAGCCCCAGCATTTT.

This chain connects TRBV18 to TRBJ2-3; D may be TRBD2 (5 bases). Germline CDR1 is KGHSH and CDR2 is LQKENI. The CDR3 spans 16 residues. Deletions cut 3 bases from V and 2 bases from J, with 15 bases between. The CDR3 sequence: CASSPRSVGVTDTQYF. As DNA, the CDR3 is TGTGCCAGCTCACCCCGCTCAGTCGGGGTCACAGATACGCAGTATTTT.

The CDR3 spells CASSYPGSEQYF. The CDR3 DNA follows: TGTGCCAGCAGTTACCCAGGGTCCGAGCAGTACTTC. The rearrangement uses TRBV12-3 or TRBV12-4 and TRBJ2-7; possible D gene TRBD1, 5 bases. V was clipped by 4 bases and J by 6 bases, with 10 bases between them. This CDR3 has 12 amino acids.

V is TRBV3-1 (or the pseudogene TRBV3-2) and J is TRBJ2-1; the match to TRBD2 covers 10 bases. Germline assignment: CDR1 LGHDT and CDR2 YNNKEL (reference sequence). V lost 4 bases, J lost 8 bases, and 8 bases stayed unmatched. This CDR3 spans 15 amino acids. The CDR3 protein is CASSPLAGVSDEQFF. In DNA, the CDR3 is TGTGCCAGCAGCCCCCTAGCGGGGGTCTCCGATGAGCAGTTCTTC.